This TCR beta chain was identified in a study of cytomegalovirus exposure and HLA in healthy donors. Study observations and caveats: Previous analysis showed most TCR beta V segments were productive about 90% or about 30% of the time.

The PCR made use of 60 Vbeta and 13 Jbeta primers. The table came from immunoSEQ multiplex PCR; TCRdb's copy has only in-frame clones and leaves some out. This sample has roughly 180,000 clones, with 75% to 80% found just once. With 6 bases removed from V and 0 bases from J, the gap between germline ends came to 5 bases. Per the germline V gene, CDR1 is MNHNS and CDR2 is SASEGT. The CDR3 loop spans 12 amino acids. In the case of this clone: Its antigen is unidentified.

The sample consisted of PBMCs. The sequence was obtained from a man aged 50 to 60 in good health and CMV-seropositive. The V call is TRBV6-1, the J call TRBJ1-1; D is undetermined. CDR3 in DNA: TGTGCCAGCAGCCAGGTGAACACTGAAGCTTTCTTT. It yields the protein CASSQVNTEAFF.